The clone carrying this TCR beta chain was detected ten times or more. TCRdb fed the RT-PCR reads into MiXCR, producing one record per CDR3 protein. The sample carries about 960,000 distinct CDR3 sequences, about a sixth recorded once. This record comes from a study of patients and donors after allogeneic stem cell transplantation. The source of this sequence is a human donor who was either an allogeneic HSCT recipient or a stem cell or donor lymphocyte infusion donor (not recorded which). It is not recorded whose cells these are; they may come from a transplant donor. Sequencing was carried out using blood, either unsorted or a sorted T cell fraction (not recorded which).

CDR3 amino acids: CATSDSGSADIQYF. CDR3 nucleotide sequence: TGTGCCACCAGTGATAGTGGGAGCGCGGACATTCAGTACTTC. This rearrangement joins TRBV24-1 to TRBJ2-4; the D gene is possibly TRBD2 (5 bases). This CDR3 has 14 residues. The germline gives CDR1 KGHDR, CDR2 SFDVKD. The V end lost 3 bases, the J end lost 8 bases, and 13 bases lay between the germline ends.